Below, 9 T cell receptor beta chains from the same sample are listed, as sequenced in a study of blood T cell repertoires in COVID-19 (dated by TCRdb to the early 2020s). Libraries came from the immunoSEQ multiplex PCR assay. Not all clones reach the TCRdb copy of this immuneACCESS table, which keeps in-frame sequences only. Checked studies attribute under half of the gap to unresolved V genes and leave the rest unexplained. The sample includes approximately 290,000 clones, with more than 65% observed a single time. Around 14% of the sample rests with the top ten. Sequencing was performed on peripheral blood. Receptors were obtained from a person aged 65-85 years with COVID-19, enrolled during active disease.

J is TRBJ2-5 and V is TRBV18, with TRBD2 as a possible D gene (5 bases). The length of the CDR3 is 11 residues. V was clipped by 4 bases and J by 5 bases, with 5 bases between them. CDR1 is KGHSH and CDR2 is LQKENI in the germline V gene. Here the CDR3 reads CASSREETQYF. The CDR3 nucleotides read TGTGCCAGCTCACGGGAGGAGACCCAGTACTTC.

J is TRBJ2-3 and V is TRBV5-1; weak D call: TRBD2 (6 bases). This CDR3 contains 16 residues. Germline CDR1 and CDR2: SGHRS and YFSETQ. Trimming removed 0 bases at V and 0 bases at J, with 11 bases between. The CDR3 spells CASSLARRASTDTQYF. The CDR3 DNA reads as TGCGCCAGCAGCTTGGCACGGAGGGCTAGCACAGATACGCAGTATTTT.

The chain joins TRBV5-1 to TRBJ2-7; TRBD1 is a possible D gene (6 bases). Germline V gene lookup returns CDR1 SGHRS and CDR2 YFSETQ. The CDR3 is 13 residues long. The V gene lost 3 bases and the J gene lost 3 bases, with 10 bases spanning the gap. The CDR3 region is CASSSEGVYEQYF. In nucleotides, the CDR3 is TGCGCCAGCAGCTCCGAGGGGGTCTACGAGCAGTACTTC.

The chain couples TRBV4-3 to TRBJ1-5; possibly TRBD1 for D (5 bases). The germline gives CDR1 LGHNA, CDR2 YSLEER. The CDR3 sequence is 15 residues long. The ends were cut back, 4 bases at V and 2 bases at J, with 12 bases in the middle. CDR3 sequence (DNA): TGCGCCAGCAGCCCAACAGGCTTGGGCAATCAGCCCCAGCATTTT. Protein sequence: CASSPTGLGNQPQHF.

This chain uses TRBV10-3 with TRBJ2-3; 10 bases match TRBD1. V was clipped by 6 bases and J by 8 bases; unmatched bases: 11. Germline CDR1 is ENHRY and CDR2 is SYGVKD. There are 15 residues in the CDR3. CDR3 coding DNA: TGTGCCATCAGACCTGACAGGGGGCGGCTCGGTACGCAGTATTTT. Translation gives CAIRPDRGRLGTQYF.

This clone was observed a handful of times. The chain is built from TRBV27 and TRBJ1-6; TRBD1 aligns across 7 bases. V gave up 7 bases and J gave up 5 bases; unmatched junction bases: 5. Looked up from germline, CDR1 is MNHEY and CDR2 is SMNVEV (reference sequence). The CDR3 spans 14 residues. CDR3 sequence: CASTRGSHNSPLHF. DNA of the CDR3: TGTGCCAGCACCAGGGGGTCCCATAATTCACCCCTCCACTTT.

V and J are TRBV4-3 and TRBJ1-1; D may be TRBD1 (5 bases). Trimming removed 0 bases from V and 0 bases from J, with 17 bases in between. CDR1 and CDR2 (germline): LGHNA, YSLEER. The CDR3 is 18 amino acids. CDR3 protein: CASSQDRGGGFLNTEAFF. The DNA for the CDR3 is TGCGCCAGCAGCCAAGATCGGGGCGGGGGATTCTTGAACACTGAAGCTTTCTTT.

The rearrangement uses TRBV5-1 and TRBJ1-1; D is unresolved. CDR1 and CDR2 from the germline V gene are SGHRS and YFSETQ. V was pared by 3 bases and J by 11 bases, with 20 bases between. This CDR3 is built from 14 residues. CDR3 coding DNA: TGCGCCAGCAGCTCCGAATGGAGTCCGGGTTGGGCTTTCTTT. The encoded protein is CASSSEWSPGWAFF.

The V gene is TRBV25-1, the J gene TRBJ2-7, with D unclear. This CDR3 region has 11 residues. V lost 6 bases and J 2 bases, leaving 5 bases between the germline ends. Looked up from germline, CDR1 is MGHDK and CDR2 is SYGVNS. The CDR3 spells CASSRTYEQYF. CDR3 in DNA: TGTGCCAGCAGCAGAACCTACGAGCAGTACTTC.